This T cell receptor beta chain was sequenced during a study of neurological immune-mediated disorders. Study overall: Secondary progressive cases numbered 3 among the roughly 35 multiple sclerosis patients, while the other 31 were relapsing-remitting.

This clonotype was detected ten times or more. A single record per CDR3 protein comes from TCRdb applying MiXCR to the 5' RACE reads. Among around 50,000 distinct CDR3 sequences listed, about 3.8% were seen once. Germline assignment: CDR1 SQVTM and CDR2 ANQGSEA. With 6 bases clipped from V and 4 bases from J, the junction kept 6 bases outside the gene matches. The CDR3 length is 14 residues. The sample was PBMCs. The chain employs TRBV29-1 and TRBJ2-1; 10 bases line up with TRBD2. This TCR came from a man aged 60-69 years with multiple sclerosis. The CDR3 loop reads CSVAAGGFYNEQFF. CDR3 nucleotides: TGCAGCGTGGCAGCGGGAGGGTTTTACAATGAGCAGTTCTTC.